Reported below is one T cell receptor beta chain. Its antigen is undetermined. These data come from a study of vaccination and CD4 T cells after COVID-19. Study details: Convalescent donors were composed of six males and four females, of whom two were Hispanic. Samples were taken after vaccination, a median of around 67 days after dose two, with a range of 14 to 241. Whole-study results and caveats: The median SARS-CoV-2-reactive clonotype number increased from around 19 to 38, without statistical significance.

The treatment was: roughly ten-day PBMC culture with coronavirus spike peptide pools or control peptides (ViraFEST assay). In the ViraFEST assay, peptide-pool expansion preceded TCR sequencing of expanded clonotypes. Trimming at V came to 7 bases and at J to 6 bases, leaving 17 bases not matched to a gene. Germline-derived CDR1 and CDR2 are DFQATT and SNEGSKA (reference sequence). The CDR3 runs 16 residues. Cultured CD4+ T cells had their DNA profiled by the Oncomine TCR Beta short-read assay. Using its own MiXCR run on the PCR reads, TCRdb lists one record per CDR3 protein. This sample has about 19,000 distinct CDR3 sequences; over 55% occur once, and the top ten carry 8.5% to 10%.

The J gene is TRBJ2-1, the V gene TRBV20-1, with 8 bases matching TRBD2. Here the sequenced sample was CD4+ T cells from blood, cultured in vitro, taken after SARS-CoV-2 vaccination. The source is a human donor who had recovered from COVID-19. The CDR3 nucleotides read TGCAGTGTCGCCTACCATTCCGGGACTAGGGGCAATGAGCAGTTCTTC. Its translation is CSVAYHSGTRGNEQFF.